This entry lists 2 T cell receptor beta chains sequenced from one sample in a study of cytomegalovirus exposure and HLA in healthy donors. The PCR ran on 60 Vbeta and 13 Jbeta primers. Clones were read by immunoSEQ multiplex PCR, and TCRdb kept only the in-frame ones, dropping some. The sample holds nearly 200,000 clones, 80% to 90% seen once. The specimen was PBMCs. These receptors were taken from a man aged 25 to 40 in good health and CMV-seronegative.

The sample holds a few counts of this clone. The CDR3 loop is CASKSGSSYNEQFF. The DNA of the CDR3 is TGCGCCAGCAAAAGCGGGAGCTCCTACAATGAGCAGTTCTTC. The gene calls are TRBV5-1 and TRBJ2-1; 8 positions agree with TRBD2. Unmatched junction bases numbered 2, after V lost 6 bases and J lost 0 bases. CDR1 is SGHRS, CDR2 YFSETQ, per germline. This CDR3 has 14 residues.

The chain uses TRBV6-4 and TRBJ2-3, with a weak D call TRBD1 (5 bases). Per germline, CDR1 MRHNA and CDR2 SNTAGT. The V end lost 0 bases, the J end lost 4 bases, and 11 bases lay between the germline ends. The CDR3 totals 15 residues. CDR3 residues: CASSDSQGQADTQYF. The DNA for the CDR3 is TGTGCCAGCAGTGACTCGCAGGGCCAGGCAGATACGCAGTATTTT.